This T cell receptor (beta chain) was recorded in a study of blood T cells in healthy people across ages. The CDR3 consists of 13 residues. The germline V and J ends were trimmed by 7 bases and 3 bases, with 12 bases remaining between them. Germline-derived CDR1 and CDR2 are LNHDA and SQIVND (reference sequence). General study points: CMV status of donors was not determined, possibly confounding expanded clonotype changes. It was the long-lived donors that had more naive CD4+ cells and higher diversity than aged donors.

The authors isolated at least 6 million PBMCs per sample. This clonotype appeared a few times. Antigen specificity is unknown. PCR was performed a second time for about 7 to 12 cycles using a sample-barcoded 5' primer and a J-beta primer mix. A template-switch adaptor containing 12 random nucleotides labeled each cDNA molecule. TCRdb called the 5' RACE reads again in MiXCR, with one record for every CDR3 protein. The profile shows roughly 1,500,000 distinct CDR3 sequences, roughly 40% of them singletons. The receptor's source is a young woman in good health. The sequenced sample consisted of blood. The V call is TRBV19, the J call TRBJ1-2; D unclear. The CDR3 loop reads CASTVAAYYGYTF. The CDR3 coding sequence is TGTGCCAGTACGGTCGCCGCCTACTATGGCTACACCTTC.